The 16 T cell receptor beta chains presented below share a single source sample, sequenced in a study of regulatory T cells in long-lasting Graves disease. The time point here: newly diagnosed GD, antithyroid drugs for less than 3 months. PBMC RNA was the source of the TCR library. Combining iRepertoire HTBI primers with Arm-PCR of CDR3 regions, the authors built TCR beta libraries. One entry per CDR3 protein, called by TCRdb with MiXCR from the multiplex PCR reads. The data hold 500,000 or so distinct CDR3 sequences, with 15% to 20% observed a single time. These data also formed part of another study, on T cells in Graves' hyperthyroidism and ophthalmopathy.

Sequencing was performed on peripheral blood mononuclear cells (PBMCs), taken at new diagnosis, from a patient treated with antithyroid drugs. Receptors originate from a woman aged 35-65 years with Graves disease.

This chain links TRBV27 with TRBJ2-2, with D unresolved. V lost 8 bases and J 8 bases, leaving 21 bases between the germline ends. The CDR3 consists of 15 residues. Germline loops: CDR1 MNHEY, CDR2 SMNVEV (reference sequence). CDR3 loop: CASHAITGSEGELFF. CDR3 coding DNA: TGTGCCAGCCATGCGATCACCGGGTCTGAGGGGGAGCTGTTTTTT.

This clonotype was counted at least ten times. CDR3 coding DNA: TGTGCCATCGGGACAGGGTTGGATACGCAGTATTTT. Translation: CAIGTGLDTQYF. The V gene is TRBV10-3, the J gene TRBJ2-3; 9 nucleotides line up with TRBD1. Germline-derived CDR1 and CDR2 are ENHRY and SYGVKD. The CDR3 has 12 amino acids. V trimming: 8 bases; J trimming: 6 bases; junction bases outside the gene matches: 3.

This clonotype was observed a handful of times. The rearrangement joins TRBV24-1 to TRBJ1-5, with 7 bases lining up with TRBD1. Looked up from germline, CDR1 is KGHDR and CDR2 is SFDVKD. Losses at the gene ends were 4 bases for V and 1 base for J; bases not matched to a gene: 9. The CDR3 spans 17 residues. DNA of the CDR3: TGTGCCACCAGTGAGGCAGGGGGTAATGGCAGCAATCAGCCCCAGCATTTT. Translated, it gives CATSEAGGNGSNQPQHF.

The chain uses TRBV2 and TRBJ2-5; 8 nucleotides agree with TRBD2. The J segment lost 3 bases and the V segment lost 8 bases, leaving 5 bases of the junction unmatched. Germline V gives CDR1 SNHLY, CDR2 FYNNEI. CDR3 length: 13 amino acids. The CDR3 loop is CASQGLGKETQYF. For the CDR3, the DNA is TGTGCCAGCCAGGGACTAGGGAAAGAGACCCAGTACTTC.

In this sample, this clonotype turned up many times. The J gene is TRBJ1-5, the V gene TRBV2; D uncertain. The CDR3 is 11 amino acids. V gave up 6 bases and J gave up 9 bases, with 9 bases separating them. Germline CDR1 SNHLY, CDR2 FYNNEI. The CDR3 loop reads CASRANGPQHF. The CDR3 region has the DNA TGTGCCAGCAGGGCCAACGGGCCCCAGCATTTT.

This clonotype has a count of ten or more. The chain employs TRBV28 and TRBJ2-7; 14 bases align to TRBD2. Trimming took 9 bases from V and 7 from J; bases not matched to a gene: 5. The germline V gene encodes CDR1 MDHEN and CDR2 SYDVKM. The CDR3 covers 13 residues. The CDR3 DNA reads TGTGCCAGTAGGACTAGCGGGGGGCAAGAGCAGTACTTC. Its protein product is CASRTSGGQEQYF.

This clonotype was seen ten or more times. CDR3 in amino acids: CASSLRGSSYNEQFF. CDR3 DNA: TGTGCCAGCAGCTTGCGGGGAAGCTCCTACAATGAGCAGTTCTTC. The chain has TRBV7-9 and TRBJ2-1; possible D gene TRBD2, 6 bases. This CDR3 is 15 amino acids long. CDR1 is SEHNR and CDR2 is FQNEAQ in the germline V gene (reference sequence). V lost 3 bases and J 0 bases, leaving 9 bases between the germline ends.

The CDR3 bases are TGTGCCAGCAGGGACTCTAATGGCCGGACGGGGAGCTCCTACGAGCAGTACTTC. Protein: CASRDSNGRTGSSYEQYF. The V and J genes are TRBV12-3 or TRBV12-4 and TRBJ2-7, with a weak D call TRBD2 (5 bases). The V gene lost 6 bases and the J gene lost 0 bases, with 24 bases spanning the gap. The CDR3 totals 18 residues.

This clonotype was counted at least ten times. V and J are TRBV13 and TRBJ1-2, with D unclear. Germline V gene lookup returns CDR1 PRHDT and CDR2 FYEKMQ (reference sequence). CDR3 length equals 15 residues. V was shortened by 4 bases and J by 3 bases, with 15 bases between the two germline ends. For the CDR3, the DNA is TGTGCCAGCAGCTCCACCCCGATGGGTGACTATGGCTACACCTTC. Its translation: CASSSTPMGDYGYTF.

This clonotype occurred many times. This rearrangement joins TRBV2 to TRBJ2-1; 8 positions agree with TRBD1. This CDR3 is built from 14 residues. After removal of 6 bases from V and 9 bases from J, the junction contained 10 bases not matched to a gene. The V gene's germline CDR1 is SNHLY and CDR2 FYNNEI. This CDR3 reads CASSPGQVPGEQFF. As DNA, the CDR3 is TGTGCCAGCAGCCCGGGACAGGTACCGGGTGAGCAGTTCTTC.

The chain links TRBV4-2 to TRBJ2-1; 11 bases fit TRBD2. The V and J ends lost 1 base and 7 bases, in that order; junction bases with no gene match: 3. The CDR3 loop spans 15 amino acids. The germline V gene encodes CDR1 LGHNA and CDR2 YNFKEQ. As DNA, the CDR3 is TGTGCCAGCAGCCAAGTTAGCGGGGGGGTAAATGAGCAGTTCTTC. This encodes CASSQVSGGVNEQFF.

The J gene is TRBJ1-2, the V gene TRBV24-1, with a tentative D call TRBD1 (5 bases). This CDR3 has 13 amino acids. The ends were cut back, 5 bases at V and 7 bases at J, with 13 bases in the middle. CDR1 is KGHDR, CDR2 SFDVKD, per germline. The CDR3 region is CATSGGGARGYTF. The CDR3 DNA reads TGTGCCACCAGTGGTGGAGGGGCGCGTGGCTACACCTTC.

Ten or more counts support this clonotype. This could be a read error, since a much larger clone is one nucleotide away. V gene TRBV10-2 combines with J gene TRBJ2-5, with D maybe TRBD2 (5 bases). The CDR3 extends over 14 amino acids. V lost 3 bases and J 5 bases, leaving 13 bases between the germline ends. Germline CDR1 is WSHSY and CDR2 is SAAADI. The CDR3 bases are TGCGCCAGCAGTGAAGGCCGGGGAAGGGAGACCCAGTACTTC. This gives the protein CASSEGRGRETQYF.

This clonotype showed up just a few times. The chain has TRBV12-3 or TRBV12-4 and TRBJ2-2, with 9 bases that match TRBD2. CDR3 size: 18 residues. Trimming took 6 bases from V and 0 from J; bases not matched to a gene: 11. The CDR3 region is CASSPRSGGPANTGELFF. The CDR3 DNA reads as TGTGCCAGCAGCCCCAGAAGCGGGGGGCCCGCGAACACCGGGGAGCTGTTTTTT.

This clonotype was recorded at least ten times. The chain links TRBV2 to TRBJ1-1, with 11 bases aligning to TRBD1. Germline V lookup: CDR1 SNHLY, CDR2 FYNNEI. J gave up 5 bases and V 6 bases, and 8 bases lay outside the gene matches. This CDR3 spans 15 amino acids. CDR3 DNA: TGTGCCAGCAGGGCCGGGACAGGGGGAGGAACTGAAGCTTTCTTT. It encodes CASRAGTGGGTEAFF.

V gene TRBV11-2 combines with J gene TRBJ2-7, with D possibly matching TRBD1 (6 bases). The CDR3 totals 14 residues. V dropped 5 bases and J dropped 5 bases, with 16 bases sitting between them. CDR1 SGHAT and CDR2 FQNNGV come from the germline V gene. For the CDR3, the DNA is TGTGCCAGCAGCCCATTAAGGGGGTCCGACGAGCAGTACTTC. It codes for CASSPLRGSDEQYF. Variable domain in full (rest from reference TRBV11-2 and TRBJ2-7): EAGVAQSPRYKIIEKRQSVAFWCNPISGHATLYWYQQILGQGPKLLIQFQNNGVVDDSQLPKDRFSAERLKGVDSTLKIQPAKLEDSAVYLCASSPLRGSDEQYFGPGTRLTVT.